These 5 T cell receptor beta chains originate from one sample sequenced in a study of blood T cell repertoires in COVID-19. Produced via immunoSEQ multiplex PCR; TCRdb's table is partial and in-frame only. This table holds nearly 55,000 clones, approximately 86% found once. The sequenced sample consisted of peripheral blood. The receptors derive from a man aged 70 or older with active COVID-19.

The rearrangement links TRBV7-8 to TRBJ2-1; 10 bases fit TRBD1. With V trimmed by 3 bases and J by 2 bases, 1 base remained unmatched. The V gene's germline CDR1 is SGHVS and CDR2 FQNEAQ. The CDR3 length is 15 residues. CDR3 nucleotide sequence: TGTGCCAGCAGCTTGGGACAGGGGACCTACAATGAGCAGTTCTTC. This sequence encodes CASSLGQGTYNEQFF. The full variable domain, rest sourced from reference TRBV7-8 and TRBJ2-1, is GAGVSQSPRYKVAKRGQDVALRCDPISGHVSLFWYQQALGQGPEFLTYFQNEAQLDKSGLPSDRFFAERPEGSVSTLKIQRTQQEDSAVYLCASSLGQGTYNEQFFGPGTRLTVL.

This clone was detected only a few times. The chain employs TRBV6-2 or TRBV6-3 and TRBJ1-1; D is unclear. This CDR3 contains 14 residues. Germline values: CDR1 MNHEY, CDR2 SVGEGT. Trimming stripped 0 bases from V and 1 base from J, with 6 bases between. The CDR3 bases are TGTGCCAGCAGTTACTCGAGCGAGAACACTGAAGCTTTCTTT. Amino acid sequence: CASSYSSENTEAFF.

The chain has TRBV5-1 and TRBJ2-1, with D possibly being TRBD1 (7 bases). CDR1 and CDR2 from the germline V gene are SGHRS and YFSETQ. The CDR3 has 15 residues. V was shortened by 0 bases and J by 5 bases, with 12 bases between the two germline ends. The CDR3 spells CASSLGGGTDNEQFF. The DNA for the CDR3 is TGCGCCAGCAGCTTGGGTGGAGGGACAGACAATGAGCAGTTCTTC.

V usage is TRBV9 and J usage is TRBJ2-3; TRBD1 matches 8 bases. J gave up 0 bases and V 4 bases, and 13 bases lay outside the gene matches. The CDR3 is made up of 18 amino acids. The germline gives CDR1 SGDLS, CDR2 YYNGEE. The CDR3 nucleotides are TGTGCCAGCAGCCCGAGACTGACAGGGGAACCCAGCACAGATACGCAGTATTTT. It translates to CASSPRLTGEPSTDTQYF.

In its sample, this clone was seen a few times. This chain links TRBV5-4 with TRBJ1-3; D is undetermined. CDR3 length equals 13 residues. Germline V gene sequence: CDR1 SGHNT, CDR2 YYREEE (reference sequence). V was pared by 4 bases and J by 4 bases, with 9 bases between. This CDR3 is CASSERSGNTIYF. CDR3 bases: TGTGCCAGCAGCGAGCGATCAGGAAACACCATATATTTT.